A single sample gave rise to the 17 T cell receptor beta chains below, sequenced in a study of T cell responses to AZD1222 COVID-19 vaccine (dated by TCRdb to the early 2020s). The time point label of this sample denotes: baseline before first vaccination. The protocol used for the library was the immunoSEQ multiplex PCR assay. This is the immuneACCESS table as TCRdb keeps it, with only in-frame sequences that have V and J called. A part of the clones is gone; compared with another copy, unresolved V genes explain less than half, and the rest is unexplained. Within this sample are more than 120,000 clones, with 85% to 95% of them counted one time only. The top ten constitute 5.1% of the sample. The material sequenced was peripheral blood, taken on day 0 of AZD1222 vaccination. These receptors all stem from an adult in good health.

The rearrangement links TRBV6-6 to TRBJ1-1; D remains ambiguous. Germline loops: CDR1 MNHNY, CDR2 SVGAGI (reference sequence). V was pared by 7 bases and J by 5 bases, with 17 bases between. The CDR3 covers 14 residues. This chain's CDR3 is CASIVDGAQTEAFF. The CDR3 coding sequence is TGTGCCAGCATCGTTGACGGAGCTCAAACTGAAGCTTTCTTT.

This clone appeared a single time. This rearrangement joins TRBV6-5 to TRBJ2-1; TRBD1 might be the D (5 bases). The germline gives CDR1 MNHEY, CDR2 SVGAGI. V was shortened by 4 bases and J by 4 bases, with 17 bases between the two germline ends. CDR3 length equals 16 residues. CDR3 DNA: TGTGCCAGCAGTTTCGTTAGGGGTCAGGGTTACAATGAGCAGTTCTTC. Its protein product is CASSFVRGQGYNEQFF.

The chain has TRBV19 and TRBJ1-1, with 7 bases aligning to TRBD1. This CDR3 comprises 14 residues. Trimming removed 2 bases from V and 5 bases from J; junction bases left unmatched: 5. CDR1 is LNHDA, CDR2 SQIVND, per germline (reference sequence). As DNA, the CDR3 is TGTGCCAGTAGTATAACAGGGGAGGTGACTGAAGCTTTCTTT. This encodes CASSITGEVTEAFF.

V usage is TRBV29-1 and J usage is TRBJ2-1, with D perhaps matching TRBD1 (8 bases). V was shortened by 6 bases and J by 9 bases, with 15 bases between the two germline ends. Germline V gives CDR1 SQVTM, CDR2 ANQGSEA. The CDR3 extends over 12 amino acids. The CDR3 spells CSVVTGEGEQFF. CDR3 in DNA: TGCAGCGTCGTGACAGGGGAGGGTGAGCAGTTCTTC.

This clone came up once. The CDR3 nucleotides read TGTGCCAGCAGCTTATTGGAGGGCCACACTGAAGCTTTCTTT. This translates into CASSLLEGHTEAFF. The chain is built from TRBV7-9 and TRBJ1-1; D call uncertain. Germline V lookup: CDR1 SEHNR, CDR2 FQNEAQ (reference sequence). Trimming took 2 bases from V and 3 from J, leaving 10 bases between them. There are 14 residues in the CDR3.

This clone came up a few times. V gene TRBV18 combines with J gene TRBJ1-2, with 7 bases matching TRBD1. J lost 3 bases, V lost 6 bases, and 10 bases had no gene match. In germline, CDR1 is KGHSH, CDR2 LQKENI. The CDR3 covers 15 residues. CDR3 DNA sequence: TGTGCCAGCTCCCAATCGGCAGGGGGAGACTATGGCTACACCTTC. It translates to CASSQSAGGDYGYTF.

The gene calls are TRBV15 and TRBJ1-2, with a tentative D call TRBD1 (5 bases). Germline CDR1 and CDR2: LNHNV and YYDKDF (reference sequence). The V gene lost 8 bases and the J gene lost 5 bases, with 18 bases spanning the gap. This CDR3 comprises 14 residues. The CDR3 nucleotides are TGTGCCACCCAAAGTGGCCAGGGCGCGTATGGCTACACCTTC. Amino acids: CATQSGQGAYGYTF.

DNA of the CDR3: TGCAGCGTTGGCTTAGCGGGAGGAACCAATGAGCAGTTCTTC. This translates into CSVGLAGGTNEQFF. The V and J genes are TRBV29-1 and TRBJ2-1; 10 positions agree with TRBD2. The CDR3 sequence is 14 residues long. Trimming removed 4 bases from V and 6 bases from J; junction bases left unmatched: 6. CDR1 and CDR2 from the germline V gene are SQVTM and ANQGSEA.

The chain uses TRBV15 and TRBJ1-1; TRBD1 agrees at 9 bases. Germline lookup yields CDR1 LNHNV and CDR2 YYDKDF (reference sequence). The J segment lost 6 bases and the V segment lost 0 bases, leaving 8 bases of the junction unmatched. This CDR3 has 16 residues. The DNA for the CDR3 is TGTGCCACCAGCAGAGATCGGATACAGGGGGCCGCTGAAGCTTTCTTT. Its translation: CATSRDRIQGAAEAFF.

The chain combines TRBV5-8 with TRBJ2-2, with D perhaps matching TRBD2 (6 bases). Germline CDR1 SGHTS, CDR2 YDEGEE. Trimming removed 2 bases from V and 3 bases from J, with 17 bases in between. The CDR3 runs to 17 residues. The CDR3 protein is CASSFSLTGLHTGELFF. In DNA, the CDR3 is TGTGCCAGCAGCTTTTCTCTAACGGGACTTCACACCGGGGAGCTGTTTTTT.

The chain has TRBV7-8 and TRBJ2-2; D gene uncertain. The CDR3 has 13 amino acids. Germline CDR1 SGHVS, CDR2 FQNEAQ. Trimming cost V 8 bases and J 4 bases, with 11 bases left between them. The CDR3: CASCRIGTGELFF. The CDR3 DNA follows: TGTGCCAGCTGCCGCATTGGCACCGGGGAGCTGTTTTTT.

This clone appeared once. One end of the junction varies from germline; a read error may be responsible. V gene TRBV15 combines with J gene TRBJ2-5; D possibly corresponds to TRBD1 (6 bases). The CDR3 sequence is 17 residues long. Germline CDR1 LNHNV, CDR2 YYDKDF (reference sequence). This CDR3 reads CATSRDHAGTRIETQYF. The CDR3 DNA reads TGTGCCACCAGCCGAGACCACGCCGGGACACGAATAGAGACCCAGTACTTC.

The V gene is TRBV7-2, the J gene TRBJ1-2, with a tentative D call TRBD1 (6 bases). The CDR3 covers 16 residues. Germline loops: CDR1 SGHTA, CDR2 FQGNSA. With 1 base removed from V and 10 bases from J, the gap between germline ends came to 22 bases. As DNA, the CDR3 is TGTGCCAGCAGCTTAGGGGGACAACCCCCATTTCAAGCCTACACCTTC. Encoded protein: CASSLGGQPPFQAYTF. Supplemented by reference TRBV7-2 and TRBJ1-2, the full variable domain reads GAGVSQSPSNKVTEKGKDVELRCDPISGHTALYWYRQSLGQGLEFLIYFQGNSAPDKSGLPSDRFSAERTGGSVSTLTIQRTQQEDSAVYLCASSLGGQPPFQAYTFGSGTRLTVV.

This chain links TRBV3-1 (or the pseudogene TRBV3-2) with TRBJ2-5; 10 bases match TRBD2. V shed 2 bases, J shed 5 bases, and the junction held 8 bases outside the gene matches. Looked up from germline, CDR1 is LGHDT and CDR2 is YNNKEL (reference sequence). The CDR3 spans 16 residues. CDR3 DNA: TGTGCCAGCAGCCAACATACTAGCGGGGAGGGGGAGACCCAGTACTTC. This gives the protein CASSQHTSGEGETQYF.

This clone occurred once. The CDR3, as DNA: TGTGCCAGCACCGATTCAACTAATGAAAAACTGTTTTTT. It translates to CASTDSTNEKLFF. This chain links TRBV6-5 with TRBJ1-4; unclear D gene. Trimming took 7 bases from V and 0 from J, leaving 6 bases between them. The CDR3 has 13 residues. CDR1 and CDR2 (germline): MNHEY, SVGAGI.

V and J are TRBV5-1 and TRBJ2-7; D ambiguous. The germline CDR1 and CDR2 sequences are SGHRS and YFSETQ. Trimming left V 3 bases short and J 6 bases short, with 13 bases between. This CDR3 comprises 13 residues. In DNA, the CDR3 is TGCGCCAGCAGCTGGGGTGGGTCGGGCGAGCAGTACTTC. It codes for CASSWGGSGEQYF.

The V call is TRBV6-5, the J call TRBJ2-7; 8 positions agree with TRBD1. Germline CDR1 MNHEY, CDR2 SVGAGI. V lost 6 bases to trimming and J lost 6 bases; unmatched junction nucleotides: 4. The CDR3 consists of 12 residues. The CDR3 here is CASRGQAVEQYF. Here the CDR3 DNA reads TGTGCCAGCAGGGGACAGGCAGTCGAGCAGTACTTC.